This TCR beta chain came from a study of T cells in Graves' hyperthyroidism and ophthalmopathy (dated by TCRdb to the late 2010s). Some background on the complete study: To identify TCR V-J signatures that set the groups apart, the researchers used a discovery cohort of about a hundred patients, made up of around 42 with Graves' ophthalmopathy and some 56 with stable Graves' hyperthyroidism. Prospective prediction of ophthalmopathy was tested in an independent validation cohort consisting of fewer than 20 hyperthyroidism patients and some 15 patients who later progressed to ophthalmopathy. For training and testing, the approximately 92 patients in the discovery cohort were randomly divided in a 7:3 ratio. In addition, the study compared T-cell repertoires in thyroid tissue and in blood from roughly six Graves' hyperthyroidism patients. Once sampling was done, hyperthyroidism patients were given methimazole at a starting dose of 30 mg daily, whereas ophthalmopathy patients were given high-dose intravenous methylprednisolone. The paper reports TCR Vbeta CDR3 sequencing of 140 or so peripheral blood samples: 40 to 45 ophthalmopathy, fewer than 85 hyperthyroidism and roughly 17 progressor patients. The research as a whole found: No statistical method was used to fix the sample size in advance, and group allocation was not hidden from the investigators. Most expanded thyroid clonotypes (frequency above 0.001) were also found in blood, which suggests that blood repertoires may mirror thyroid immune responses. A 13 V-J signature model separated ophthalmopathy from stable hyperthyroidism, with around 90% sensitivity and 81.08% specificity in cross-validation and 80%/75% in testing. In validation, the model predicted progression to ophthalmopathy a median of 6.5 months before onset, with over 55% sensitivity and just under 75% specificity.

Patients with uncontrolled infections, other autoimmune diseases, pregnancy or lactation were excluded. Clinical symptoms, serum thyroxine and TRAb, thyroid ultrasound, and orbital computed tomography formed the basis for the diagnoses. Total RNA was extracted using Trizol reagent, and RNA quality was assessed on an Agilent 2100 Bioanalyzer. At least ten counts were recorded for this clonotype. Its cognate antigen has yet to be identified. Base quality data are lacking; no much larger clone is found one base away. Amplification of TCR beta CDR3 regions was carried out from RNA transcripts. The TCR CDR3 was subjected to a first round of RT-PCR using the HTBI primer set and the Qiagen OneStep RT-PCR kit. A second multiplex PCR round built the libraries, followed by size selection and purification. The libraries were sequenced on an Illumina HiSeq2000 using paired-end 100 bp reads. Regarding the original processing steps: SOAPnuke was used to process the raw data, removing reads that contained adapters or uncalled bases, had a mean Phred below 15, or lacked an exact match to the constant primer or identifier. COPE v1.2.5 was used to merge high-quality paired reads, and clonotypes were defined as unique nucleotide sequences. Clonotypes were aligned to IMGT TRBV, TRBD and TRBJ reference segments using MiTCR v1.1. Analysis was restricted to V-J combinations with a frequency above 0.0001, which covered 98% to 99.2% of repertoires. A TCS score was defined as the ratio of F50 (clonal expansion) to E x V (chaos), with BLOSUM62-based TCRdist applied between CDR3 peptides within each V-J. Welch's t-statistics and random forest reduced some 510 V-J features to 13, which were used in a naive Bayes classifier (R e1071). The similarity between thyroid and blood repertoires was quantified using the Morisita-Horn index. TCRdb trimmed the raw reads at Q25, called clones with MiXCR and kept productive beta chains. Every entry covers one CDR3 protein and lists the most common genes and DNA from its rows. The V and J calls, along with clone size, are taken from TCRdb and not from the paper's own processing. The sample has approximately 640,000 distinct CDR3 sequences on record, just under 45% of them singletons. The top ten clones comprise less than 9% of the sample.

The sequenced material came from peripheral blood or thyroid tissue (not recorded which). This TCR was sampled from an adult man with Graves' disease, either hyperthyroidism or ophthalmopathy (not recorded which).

The base sequence is TGCAGCGTTGTTGGTGCGACAGACCTTAACTATGGCTACACCTTC. It is translated as CSVVGATDLNYGYTF. The chain uses TRBV29-1 and TRBJ1-2; TRBD1 might be the D gene, on 5 matching bases. The germline V gene specifies SQVTM as CDR1 and ANQGSEA as CDR2. V sheds 4 bases and J sheds 1 base, leaving 16 bases between their ends. From cysteine to phenylalanine, the CDR3 is 15 amino acids long. Only the CDR3 DNA stays, 45 bases, in frame from base 1.